Each of the 22 T cell receptor beta chains below was sequenced from the same sample in a study of cytomegalovirus exposure and HLA in healthy donors. The PCR made use of 60 Vbeta and 13 Jbeta primers. TCRdb keeps only in-frame clones here, not all; method: immunoSEQ multiplex PCR. The data contain some 140,000 clones, over 65% of them singletons. Sequences were obtained from PBMCs. Receptors originate from a man aged 25 to 45 in good health and CMV-seronegative.

This chain joins TRBV5-1 and TRBJ1-3; D is unresolved. Germline V CDR1 and CDR2: SGHRS, YFSETQ. The CDR3 loop spans 14 amino acids. V dropped 4 bases and J dropped 2 bases, with 10 bases sitting between them. The CDR3 reads CASSRGETGNTIYF. The CDR3 DNA sequence: TGCGCCAGCAGCCGAGGAGAAACTGGAAACACCATATATTTT.

CDR3 coding DNA: TGCGCCAGCAGTCAATCTGGACAAACCACCGGGGAGCTGTTTTTT. It translates to CASSQSGQTTGELFF. This chain links TRBV23-1 with TRBJ2-2; D perhaps matches TRBD1 (5 bases). TRBV23-1 is designated an ORF whose function remains uncertain. V was cut by 0 bases and J by 4 bases, with 9 bases left in between. This CDR3 spans 15 amino acids.

The chain carries TRBV4-2 and TRBJ2-7, with TRBD1 matching over 9 bases. V was clipped by 8 bases and J by 0 bases; unmatched bases: 2. CDR3 length: 13 residues. Germline loops: CDR1 LGHNA, CDR2 YNFKEQ. Written as DNA, the CDR3 is TGTGCCAGCGGGACAGGGCCCTCCTACGAGCAGTACTTC. Amino acids: CASGTGPSYEQYF.

The V and J genes are TRBV2 and TRBJ1-2, with 10 bases lining up with TRBD1. Germline CDR1 SNHLY, CDR2 FYNNEI. Germline trimming cut 4 bases from V and 3 bases from J; bases unmatched to any gene: 2. The CDR3 is 14 amino acids. CDR3 DNA: TGTGCCAGCAGTGCCGGGACAGGGGACTATGGCTACACCTTC. Encoded protein: CASSAGTGDYGYTF.

The genes are TRBV28 and TRBJ2-7, with 8 positions matching TRBD1. The CDR3 runs to 15 residues. Germline V gene data show CDR1 as MDHEN and CDR2 as SYDVKM. The trim removed 4 bases at V and 2 bases at J, leaving 7 bases unmatched. CDR3 nucleotides: TGTGCCAGCAGTTCGACAGGGGCTAATACCTACGAGCAGTACTTC. Its protein is CASSSTGANTYEQYF.

The CDR3 DNA follows: TGCAGCGCCCGCACAGGGGCCTATAATTCACCCCTCCACTTT. Protein sequence: CSARTGAYNSPLHF. The chain employs TRBV29-1 and TRBJ1-6; the match to TRBD1 covers 7 bases. Trimming removed 7 bases from V and 2 bases from J; junction bases left unmatched: 5. The CDR3 has 14 amino acids. CDR1 is SQVTM, CDR2 ANQGSEA, per germline.

The rearrangement joins TRBV6-4 to TRBJ2-2; D remains ambiguous. Trimming took off 2 bases at V and 3 bases at J, with 4 bases between the two ends. Germline CDR1 is MRHNA and CDR2 is SNTAGT. CDR3 length equals 13 residues. The CDR3 here is CASSDGDTGELFF. The CDR3 DNA follows: TGTGCCAGCAGTGACGGAGACACCGGGGAGCTGTTTTTT.

This clone was counted between two and nine times. The genes are TRBV5-3 and TRBJ2-1; maybe TRBD1 (5 bases). TRBV5-3 is an ORF, with its function uncertain. This CDR3 spans 16 amino acids. Trimming took 1 base from V and 8 from J, leaving 19 bases between them. CDR3 residues: CARSLSMGLRRDEQFF. The CDR3 DNA follows: TGTGCCAGAAGCTTGTCTATGGGGCTTCGTCGCGATGAGCAGTTCTTC.

This clone has more than one count but fewer than ten. The CDR3 DNA reads TGTGCCAGCAGCTTGGATATGAGTCAGCCCCAGCATTTT. This encodes CASSLDMSQPQHF. V and J are TRBV5-8 and TRBJ1-5; D gene ambiguous. The germline V gene encodes CDR1 SGHTS and CDR2 YDEGEE. The CDR3 spans 13 residues. V gave up 0 bases and J gave up 6 bases, with 7 bases separating them.

This clone was counted between two and nine times. The J gene is TRBJ1-1, the V gene TRBV5-6, with 11 bases aligning to TRBD1. The CDR3 covers 13 residues. With V trimmed by 4 bases and J by 10 bases, 6 bases remained unmatched. CDR1 is SGHDT and CDR2 is YYEEEE in the germline V gene. The CDR3 DNA is TGTGCCAGCAGCAAAGGGACAGGGGGACGAGCTTTCTTT. Translated, it gives CASSKGTGGRAFF.

The V call is TRBV15, the J call TRBJ1-4, with D tentatively TRBD1 (5 bases). Germline loops: CDR1 LNHNV, CDR2 YYDKDF (reference sequence). The CDR3 is made up of 14 amino acids. V lost 4 bases, J lost 8 bases, and 14 bases lay in between. CDR3 region: CATSIGPGGEKLFF. Here the CDR3 DNA reads TGTGCCACCAGCATCGGGCCTGGGGGGGAAAAACTGTTTTTT. The full variable domain, its missing parts supplied by reference TRBV15 and TRBJ1-4, is DAMVIQNPRYQVTQFGKPVTLSCSQTLNHNVMYWYQQKSSQAPKLLFHYYDKDFNNEADTPDNFQSRRPNTSFCFLDIRSPGLGDTAMYLCATSIGPGGEKLFFGSGTQLSVL.

This chain links TRBV5-6 with TRBJ2-3, with 7 positions matching TRBD2. Germline CDR1 is SGHDT and CDR2 is YYEEEE. The CDR3 runs to 16 residues. V was pared by 3 bases and J by 1 base, with 8 bases of the junction left unmatched. The CDR3 protein is CASSWGGQERTDTQYF. CDR3 DNA: TGTGCCAGCAGCTGGGGGGGTCAGGAACGCACAGATACGCAGTATTTT.

The chain couples TRBV7-2 to TRBJ1-1; weak D call: TRBD1 (5 bases). V was shortened by 3 bases and J by 6 bases, with 11 bases between the two germline ends. The CDR3 totals 13 residues. Germline CDR1 reads SGHTA; CDR2 reads FQGNSA. Written as DNA, the CDR3 is TGTGCCAGCAGCTTTGGTAGGGGATCTGAAGCTTTCTTT. Amino acids: CASSFGRGSEAFF.

This clone was detected a few times. The chain employs TRBV27 and TRBJ2-7; D is unresolved. CDR3 length equals 14 residues. Trimming pared 5 bases from V and 2 bases from J, leaving 13 bases between. Germline lookup yields CDR1 MNHEY and CDR2 SMNVEV (reference sequence). The CDR3 DNA reads as TGTGCCAGCAGTCTCCTTGGGCCAACCTACGAGCAGTACTTC. Amino acid sequence: CASSLLGPTYEQYF.

The rearrangement uses TRBV5-1 and TRBJ2-7, with a tentative D call TRBD2 (5 bases). CDR1 is SGHRS, CDR2 YFSETQ, per germline. The V end was cut by 2 bases, the J end by 1 base, with 7 bases between. This CDR3 comprises 13 residues. CDR3 amino acids: CASSFGISYEQYF. CDR3 bases: TGCGCCAGCAGCTTCGGGATTTCCTACGAGCAGTACTTC. The entire variable domain, with the rest obtained from reference TRBV5-1 and TRBJ2-7, is as follows: KAGVTQTPRYLIKTRGQQVTLSCSPISGHRSVSWYQQTPGQGLQFLFEYFSETQRNKGNFPGRFSGRQFSNSRSEMNVSTLELGDSALYLCASSFGISYEQYFGPGTRLTVT.

J is TRBJ2-3 and V is TRBV15; 12 bases are a match to TRBD2. The germline CDR1 and CDR2 sequences are LNHNV and YYDKDF (reference sequence). The CDR3 covers 18 residues. J lost 3 bases, V lost 0 bases, and 7 bases had no gene match. The CDR3 nucleotides are TGTGCCACCAGCAGAGATCGATCTAGCGGGGGGGCAACAGATACGCAGTATTTT. This gives the protein CATSRDRSSGGATDTQYF.

This clone was seen just once. The gene calls are TRBV28 and TRBJ1-3; a weak D match, TRBD1 (6 bases). Between the trimmed V and J ends, which lost 3 bases and 3 bases, there was a span of 12 bases. The CDR3 has 15 amino acids. The germline CDR1 and CDR2 sequences are MDHEN and SYDVKM. The CDR3 bases are TGTGCCAGCAGTTTGGAACAGGGAATTGGAAACACCATATATTTT. Encoded protein: CASSLEQGIGNTIYF.

This chain connects TRBV28 to TRBJ1-5; 12 bases match TRBD1. The CDR3 length is 15 residues. Germline CDR1 is MDHEN and CDR2 is SYDVKM. Germline trimming cut 6 bases from V and 6 bases from J; bases unmatched to any gene: 6. Written as DNA, the CDR3 is TGTGCCAGCAGCAAGGGGACAGGGGGCGGTCAGCCCCAGCATTTT. Translating gives CASSKGTGGGQPQHF.

V is TRBV6-5 and J is TRBJ2-3; 7 bases agree with TRBD2. Germline loops: CDR1 MNHEY, CDR2 SVGAGI. This CDR3 has 14 residues. V gave up 2 bases and J gave up 3 bases; unmatched junction bases: 2. CDR3 sequence: CASSYRRGTDTQYF. The CDR3 region has the DNA TGTGCCAGCAGTTACAGGCGGGGGACAGATACGCAGTATTTT.

The rearrangement uses TRBV28 and TRBJ2-2, with TRBD1 identical over 7 bases. The germline CDR1 and CDR2 sequences are MDHEN and SYDVKM. Trimming at V came to 5 bases and at J to 2 bases, leaving 17 bases not matched to a gene. This CDR3 comprises 19 residues. CDR3 in amino acids: CASSIWTGPPQRNTGELFF. As DNA, the CDR3 is TGTGCCAGCAGTATCTGGACAGGTCCGCCGCAGCGAAACACCGGGGAGCTGTTTTTT.

This clone has more than one count but fewer than ten. The chain couples TRBV6-5 to TRBJ2-3; 10 nucleotides line up with TRBD1. Trimming at V came to 2 bases and at J to 7 bases, leaving 6 bases not matched to a gene. CDR3 length: 15 amino acids. Germline V CDR1 and CDR2: MNHEY, SVGAGI. This CDR3 is CASSYPTGGRYTQYF. DNA of the CDR3: TGTGCCAGCAGTTACCCGACAGGGGGCAGGTATACGCAGTATTTT.

This clone showed up just a few times. The chain employs TRBV7-2 and TRBJ2-5; TRBD2 agrees at 8 bases. The CDR3 length is 14 residues. The germline V gene has CDR1 SGHTA and CDR2 FQGNSA. Unmatched junction bases numbered 4, after V lost 2 bases and J lost 5 bases. CDR3 loop: CASSLRTSRETQYF. CDR3 in DNA: TGTGCCAGCAGCTTACGGACTAGCCGGGAGACCCAGTACTTC.